These 21 T cell receptor beta chains were all obtained from the same sample, sequenced in a study of graft-versus-host responses after intestinal transplantation. Which antigens these TCRs recognize remains unknown. The protocol was immunoSEQ multiplex PCR, while the TCRdb copy is restricted to in-frame clones and leaves out a portion. The sample lists more than 85,000 clones, around 93% occurring once. The material was unstimulated CD8+ T cells sorted from spleen or lymph node cells, obtained before transplant. These receptor sequences come from a human donor who was the organ donor for an intestinal transplant.

The V call is TRBV6-5, the J call TRBJ2-7; tentative D call: TRBD1 (6 bases). V was shortened by 6 bases and J by 2 bases, with 14 bases between the two germline ends. CDR1 MNHEY and CDR2 SVGAGI come from the germline V gene. CDR3 length: 14 residues. The CDR3 is CASSNGRTAYEQYF. The CDR3 coding sequence is TGTGCCAGCAGCAATGGTAGGACAGCCTACGAGCAGTACTTC.

Here the CDR3 reads CASRKQGSYEQYF. CDR3 coding DNA: TGTGCCAGCAGGAAACAGGGGAGCTACGAGCAGTACTTC. The chain carries TRBV27 and TRBJ2-7; 7 bases line up with TRBD1. Germline CDR1 MNHEY, CDR2 SMNVEV (reference sequence). The CDR3 spans 13 residues. V was clipped by 6 bases and J by 3 bases; unmatched bases: 5.

J is TRBJ2-7 and V is TRBV28; D gene uncertain. V lost 1 base to trimming and J lost 4 bases, with 35 bases between them. The CDR3 contains 22 residues. Per the germline V gene, CDR1 is MDHEN and CDR2 is SYDVKM. The CDR3 here is CASSLLFGSPNPVVRDKYEQYF. CDR3 bases: TGTGCCAGCAGTTTATTGTTTGGTTCGCCAAACCCTGTCGTCCGAGATAAATACGAGCAGTACTTC.

J is TRBJ2-1 and V is TRBV18; no reliable D call. Germline values: CDR1 KGHSH, CDR2 LQKENI. V lost 6 bases and J 3 bases, leaving 12 bases between the germline ends. The CDR3 runs 14 residues. The CDR3 protein is CASSLNRVYNEQFF. As DNA, the CDR3 is TGTGCCAGCTCTCTCAACCGGGTCTACAATGAGCAGTTCTTC.

The rearrangement links TRBV10-2 to TRBJ2-5; 7 bases fit TRBD1. The J call may be incorrect, as the DNA end agrees better with TRBJ2-7. CDR1 and CDR2 from the germline V gene are WSHSY and SAAADI. This CDR3 has 13 residues. CDR3 residues: CASRAGTAYEQYF. DNA for the CDR3: TGCGCCAGCAGAGCCGGGACAGCCTACGAGCAGTACTTC.

The chain combines TRBV27 with TRBJ2-7; 11 bases map to TRBD2. Per germline, CDR1 MNHEY and CDR2 SMNVEV (reference sequence). The CDR3 has 16 residues. Germline trimming cut 5 bases from V and 5 bases from J; bases unmatched to any gene: 11. The CDR3 reads CASSPVAGGYSHEQYF. As DNA, the CDR3 is TGTGCCAGCAGTCCCGTAGCGGGGGGGTATTCCCACGAGCAGTACTTC.

The chain carries TRBV28 and TRBJ2-2; 8 positions match TRBD1. CDR1 and CDR2 (germline): MDHEN, SYDVKM. Trimming removed 1 base from V and 6 bases from J; junction bases left unmatched: 19. The CDR3 length is 20 residues. The CDR3 sequence: CASSLYRTGSQDWRSGELFF. The CDR3 nucleotides are TGTGCCAGCAGTTTATATAGGACAGGGTCTCAGGACTGGAGATCCGGGGAGCTGTTTTTT.

The DNA for the CDR3 is TGCGCCAGCAGCCAAGTTGGAGGGGCCTACGAGCAGTACTTC. Translating gives CASSQVGGAYEQYF. The V call is TRBV4-1, the J call TRBJ2-7, with a possible D match to TRBD2 (6 bases). V lost 1 base to trimming and J lost 2 bases, with 9 bases between them. Germline CDR1 reads MGHRA; CDR2 reads YSYEKL. The CDR3 totals 14 residues.

About this clone itself: At one of its ends the junction is not consistent with the germline gene, which may arise from a read error. V usage is TRBV27 and J usage is TRBJ1-5, with TRBD1 as a possible D gene (6 bases). The germline gives CDR1 MNHEY, CDR2 SMNVEV (reference sequence). CDR3 length: 14 residues. CDR3 nucleotides: TGTGCCAGTAGTTTCCGGGCAGGGGATCAGCCCCAGCATTTT. Amino acid sequence: CASSFRAGDQPQHF.

This clone was seen just once. V and J are TRBV4-2 and TRBJ1-1, with D perhaps TRBD1 (6 bases). The length of the CDR3 is 18 residues. The germline V and J ends were trimmed by 3 bases and 1 base, with 21 bases remaining between them. The germline V gene encodes CDR1 LGHNA and CDR2 YNFKEQ. CDR3 nucleotide sequence: TGTGCCAGCAGCCATCCCAACAGGGTTCCATTTGGGAACACTGAAGCTTTCTTT. Protein product: CASSHPNRVPFGNTEAFF.

On this clone itself: A read error may account for a junction end that differs from germline. This chain uses TRBV7-7 with TRBJ2-5; TRBD1 agrees at 10 bases. The CDR3 covers 15 residues. Germline V gene data show CDR1 as SSHAT and CDR2 as FNYEAQ (reference sequence). The CDR3 DNA sequence: TGTGCTAGCAGCCCGGGACAGGGGTTACAAGAGACCCAGTACTTC. Amino acid sequence: CASSPGQGLQETQYF. The whole variable domain, filled in from reference TRBV7-7 and TRBJ2-5, reads GAGVSQSPRYKVTKRGQDVTLRCDPISSHATLYWYQQALGQGPEFLTYFNYEAQPDKSGLPSDRFSAERPEGSISTLTIQRTEQRDSAMYRCASSPGQGLQETQYFGPGTRLLVL.

V usage is TRBV28 and J usage is TRBJ1-1; possible D gene TRBD1, 5 bases. Trimming took 8 bases from V and 4 from J, leaving 14 bases between them. The CDR3 totals 13 residues. Germline V gene sequence: CDR1 MDHEN, CDR2 SYDVKM. CDR3 sequence (DNA): TGTGCCAGCGGTCTACGGGGGAGCACTGAAGCTTTCTTT. Translation gives CASGLRGSTEAFF.

This clone was seen only once. V gene TRBV7-6 combines with J gene TRBJ2-7, with a weak D call TRBD2 (6 bases). The ends were cut back, 4 bases at V and 4 bases at J, with 17 bases in the middle. Germline V gene lookup returns CDR1 SGHVS and CDR2 FNYEAQ. The CDR3 loop spans 15 amino acids. The CDR3 sequence is CASSYETGTRYEQYF. The CDR3 nucleotides are TGTGCCAGCAGCTATGAAACCGGGACTCGGTACGAGCAGTACTTC.

This rearrangement joins TRBV7-8 to TRBJ1-4; a weak D match, TRBD1 (5 bases). CDR1 is SGHVS and CDR2 is FQNEAQ in the germline V gene. The V end was cut by 2 bases, the J end by 7 bases, with 17 bases between. The CDR3 sequence is 16 residues long. CDR3 protein: CASSLFSGMGGEKLFF. In DNA form, the CDR3 reads TGTGCCAGCAGCTTATTCTCCGGGATGGGGGGTGAAAAACTGTTTTTT.

V is TRBV9 and J is TRBJ1-1, with 7 bases identical to TRBD1. Germline-derived CDR1 and CDR2 are SGDLS and YYNGEE. The CDR3 totals 13 residues. V dropped 8 bases and J dropped 3; count of bases not matched to a gene: 7. In DNA form, the CDR3 reads TGTGCCAGTTCCTTCGGGACAGACACTGAAGCTTTCTTT. Its translation: CASSFGTDTEAFF.

The chain links TRBV6-5 to TRBJ2-3; D is unresolved. The CDR3 is made up of 13 amino acids. V was cut by 6 bases and J by 3 bases, with 10 bases left in between. The germline V gene has CDR1 MNHEY and CDR2 SVGAGI. The CDR3 spells CASSRSRTDTQYF. In nucleotides, the CDR3 is TGTGCCAGCAGCCGTTCTAGGACAGATACGCAGTATTTT.

The V call is TRBV5-6, the J call TRBJ2-3; 7 nucleotides line up with TRBD1. Germline V gene data show CDR1 as SGHDT and CDR2 as YYEEEE. The CDR3 extends over 14 amino acids. With 4 bases clipped from V and 4 bases from J, the junction kept 6 bases outside the gene matches. Here the CDR3 reads CASSRHRGADTQYF. CDR3 DNA sequence: TGTGCCAGCAGCCGCCACAGGGGCGCAGATACGCAGTATTTT.

V usage is TRBV16 and J usage is TRBJ1-2; 7 bases line up with TRBD1. The CDR3 covers 15 residues. Germline V gene data show CDR1 as KGHSY and CDR2 as FQNENV. V shed 0 bases, J shed 7 bases, and the junction held 8 bases outside the gene matches. CDR3 DNA: TGTGCCAGCAGCCAATCTCATCTGGGACAGACTGGCTACACCTTC. Translating gives CASSQSHLGQTGYTF.

The chain carries TRBV27 and TRBJ2-1; TRBD2 is a possible D gene (5 bases). The germline CDR1 and CDR2 sequences are MNHEY and SMNVEV (reference sequence). Trimming removed 0 bases at V and 10 bases at J, with 10 bases between. The CDR3 runs to 13 residues. This CDR3 reads CASSLSIGNEQFF. The CDR3 DNA reads as TGTGCCAGCAGTTTATCGATCGGGAACGAGCAGTTCTTC.

The chain couples TRBV19 to TRBJ2-2; TRBD2 is a possible D gene (5 bases). V was cut by 0 bases and J by 10 bases, with 15 bases left in between. Germline CDR1 and CDR2: LNHDA and SQIVND (reference sequence). The CDR3 length is 15 residues. The CDR3 loop is CASSIDRADWEELFF. In DNA form, the CDR3 reads TGTGCCAGTAGTATAGATCGAGCGGATTGGGAGGAGCTGTTTTTT.

V and J are TRBV16 and TRBJ2-5, with D possibly TRBD1 on 5 matching bases. The CDR3 totals 17 residues. Trimming took 0 bases from V and 5 from J, leaving 19 bases between them. Germline values: CDR1 KGHSY, CDR2 FQNENV. CDR3 bases: TGTGCCAGCAGCCAATCGGAATGGCAGGGAATTTGGGAGACCCAGTACTTC. Protein sequence: CASSQSEWQGIWETQYF.